This entry lists 2 T cell receptor beta chains sequenced from one sample in a study of PD-1 blockade in classical Hodgkin lymphoma. Only in-frame clones appear in the TCRdb table, and some are missing; sequencing was by immunoSEQ multiplex PCR. The sample carries 65,000 to 95,000 clones, approximately 91% recorded once. Brentuximab vedotin exposure varied, and every patient relapsed after autologous stem cell transplantation. The starting material was peripheral blood mononuclear cells (PBMCs), obtained at baseline. These receptors were obtained from a human donor with classical Hodgkin lymphoma.

This clone appeared once. The V and J genes are TRBV4-1 and TRBJ2-1; TRBD1 aligns across 8 bases. Trimming took 1 base from V and 4 from J; bases not matched to a gene: 6. Germline V gene sequence: CDR1 MGHRA, CDR2 YSYEKL. The CDR3 loop spans 16 amino acids. The CDR3 sequence: CASSQVGQGSYNEQFF. The CDR3, as DNA: TGCGCCAGCAGCCAAGTTGGACAGGGATCTTACAATGAGCAGTTCTTC.

This clone was found once. This chain connects TRBV7-9 to TRBJ2-5; TRBD2 might be the D (5 bases). Germline lookup yields CDR1 SEHNR and CDR2 FQNEAQ (reference sequence). The CDR3 consists of 15 residues. The V end was cut by 3 bases, the J end by 1 base, with 12 bases between. Here the CDR3 DNA reads TGTGCCAGCAGCTTCCGGGGTCCCCGCCAAGAGACCCAGTACTTC. Translated: CASSFRGPRQETQYF.